A selection of T cell receptor beta chains follows, all from one sample in a study of cytomegalovirus exposure and HLA in healthy donors. The data were produced by immunoSEQ multiplex PCR, yet TCRdb's version contains in-frame clones alone and is incomplete. The table includes approximately 150,000 clones, 80% to 90% detected once. The sequenced material came from PBMCs. These receptors all come from a woman under 30 in good health and CMV-seropositive. Both conserved end residues are trimmed from each CDR3. Fields, in order: J gene, V gene, CDR3 protein.

>TRBJ1-1|TRBV18
ASSPWGRTDTEAF
>TRBJ2-7|TRBV14
ASSQGIRASYEQY
>TRBJ1-1|TRBV19
ASSPLGRPGTEAF
>TRBJ1-4|TRBV20-1
SAEQGRKLF
>TRBJ1-1|TRBV13
ASSLVTGWNTEAF
>TRBJ2-5|TRBV7-9
ASNPGRGAEETQY
>TRBJ2-2|TRBV6-6
ASTGGSTGELF
>TRBJ1-5|TRBV4-1
ASSRVGQGYSNQPQH
>TRBJ2-7|TRBV6-5
ASSGTAASYEQY
>TRBJ2-5|TRBV20-1
SATLETQY
>TRBJ1-6|TRBV4-2
ASSHLPRNRDNSPLH
>TRBJ2-3|TRBV29-1
SLYPLAGGPDTQY
>TRBJ2-5|TRBV5-1
ASSSGLAGEETQY
>TRBJ1-2|TRBV19
ASSIRGQGYT
>TRBJ2-7|TRBV6-5
ASSTGTSYEQY
>TRBJ1-4|TRBV15
ATSLGRSGEEKLF
>TRBJ1-2|TRBV7-2
ASSSRSYGYT
>TRBJ2-7|TRBV5-1
ASSLAGGSYEQY
>TRBJ1-2|TRBV7-9
ASSLSTETVNYGYT
>TRBJ2-7|TRBV29-1
SVRVPGQGASYEQY
>TRBJ2-7|TRBV25-1
ASEGGTYEQY
>TRBJ1-2|TRBV4-1
ASSQDGGALYGYT
>TRBJ2-5|TRBV5-5
ASSTGTILETQY
>TRBJ2-7|TRBV7-8
ASSSVRGYYEQY
>TRBJ1-3|TRBV29-1
SVEGSRSGNTIY
>TRBJ2-1|TRBV4-3
ASSQEASGGANEQF
>TRBJ2-5|TRBV4-2
ASSQVVAGERETQY
>TRBJ2-7|TRBV7-5
VRSLRDSEQY
>TRBJ1-2|TRBV7-2
ASSLVTGGAGRGYT
>TRBJ2-4|TRBV19
ASSITGDSKNIQY
>TRBJ1-4|TRBV5-1
ASSLTRTHEKLF
>TRBJ2-3|TRBV2
ASSLTDTQY
>TRBJ2-5|TRBV9
ASSGLAGGQETQY